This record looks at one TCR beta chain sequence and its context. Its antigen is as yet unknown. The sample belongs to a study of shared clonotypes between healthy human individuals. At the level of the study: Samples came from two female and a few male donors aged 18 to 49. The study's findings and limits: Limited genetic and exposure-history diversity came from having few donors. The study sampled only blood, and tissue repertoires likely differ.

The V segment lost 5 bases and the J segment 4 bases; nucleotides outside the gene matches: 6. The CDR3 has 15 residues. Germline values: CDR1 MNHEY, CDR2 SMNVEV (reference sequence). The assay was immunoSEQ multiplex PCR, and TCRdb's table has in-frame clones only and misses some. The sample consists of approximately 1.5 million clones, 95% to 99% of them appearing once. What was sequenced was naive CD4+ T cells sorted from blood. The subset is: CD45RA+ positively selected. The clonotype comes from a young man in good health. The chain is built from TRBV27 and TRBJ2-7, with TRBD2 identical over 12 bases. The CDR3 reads CASSRLAGVGYEQYF. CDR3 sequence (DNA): TGTGCCAGCAGTCGACTAGCGGGAGTCGGGTACGAGCAGTACTTC.